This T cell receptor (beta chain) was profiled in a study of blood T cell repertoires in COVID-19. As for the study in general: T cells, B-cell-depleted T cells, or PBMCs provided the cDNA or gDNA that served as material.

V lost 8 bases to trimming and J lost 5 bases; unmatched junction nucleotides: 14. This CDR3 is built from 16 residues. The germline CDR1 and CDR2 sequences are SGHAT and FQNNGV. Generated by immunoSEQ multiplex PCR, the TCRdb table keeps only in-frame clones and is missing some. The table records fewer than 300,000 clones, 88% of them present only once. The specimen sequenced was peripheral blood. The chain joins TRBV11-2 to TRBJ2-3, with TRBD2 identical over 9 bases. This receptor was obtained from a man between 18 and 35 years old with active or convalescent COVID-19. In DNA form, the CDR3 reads TGTGCCAGCCTCAACTTAGGCGGGGGGGCTAGAGATACGCAGTATTTT. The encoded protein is CASLNLGGGARDTQYF.